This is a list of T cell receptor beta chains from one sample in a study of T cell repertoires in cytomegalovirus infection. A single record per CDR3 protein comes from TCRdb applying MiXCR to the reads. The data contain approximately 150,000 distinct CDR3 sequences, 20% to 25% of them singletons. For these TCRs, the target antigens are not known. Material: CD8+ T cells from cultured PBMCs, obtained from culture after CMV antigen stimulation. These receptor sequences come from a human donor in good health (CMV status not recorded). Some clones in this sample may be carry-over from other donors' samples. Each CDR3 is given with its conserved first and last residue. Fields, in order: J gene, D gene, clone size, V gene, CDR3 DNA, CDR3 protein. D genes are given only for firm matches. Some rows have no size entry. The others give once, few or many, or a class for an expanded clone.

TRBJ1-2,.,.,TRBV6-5,TGTGCCAGCAGTTACCGGCCGAGAGACGGCTACACCTTC,CASSYRPRDGYTF
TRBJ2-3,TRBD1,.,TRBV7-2,TGTGCCAGCAGCCGTCCGTCGACAGGGGGCACAGATACGCAGTATTTT,CASSRPSTGGTDTQYF
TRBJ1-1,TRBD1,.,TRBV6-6,TGTGCCAGCAGTGGGGACAGACGGAACACTGAAGCTTTCTTT,CASSGDRRNTEAFF
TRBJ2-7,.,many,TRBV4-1,TGCGCCAGCAGCCAGGTGACGAGGGAGCAGTACTTC,CASSQVTREQYF
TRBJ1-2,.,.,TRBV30,TGTGCCTGGAGTGCCCTACCCGGGACAACGAAAAGCCATGGCTACACCTTC,CAWSALPGTTKSHGYTF
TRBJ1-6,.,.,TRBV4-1,TGCGCCAGCAGCCAAGATAGAGGTCTGTGGGTTAATTCACCCCTCCACTTT,CASSQDRGLWVNSPLHF
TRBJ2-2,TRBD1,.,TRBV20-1,TGCAGTGCTAGGGGGACAGGGGACACCGGGGAGCTGTTTTTT,CSARGTGDTGELFF
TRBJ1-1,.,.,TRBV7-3,TGTGCCAGCAGCTTAAACGGATACATGAACACTGAAGCTTTCTTT,CASSLNGYMNTEAFF
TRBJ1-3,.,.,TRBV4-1,TGCGCCAGCAGGTCCCGTAGCCCCTCTGGAAACACCATATATTTT,CASRSRSPSGNTIYF
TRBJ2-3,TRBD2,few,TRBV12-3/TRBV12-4,TGTGCCAGTGGGCGGGGGTCTAGCACAGATACGCAGTATTTT,CASGRGSSTDTQYF
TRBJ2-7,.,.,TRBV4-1,TGCGCCAGCAGCCAAGTCTGGGGCTACGAGCAGTACTTC,CASSQVWGYEQYF
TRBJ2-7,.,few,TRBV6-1,TGTGCCAGCAGTGAAGAGGTTCTCGGACTCGGGGCCTACGAGCAGTACTTC,CASSEEVLGLGAYEQYF
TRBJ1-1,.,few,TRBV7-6,TGTGCCAGCAGCTTGGGAAGGTGGCACACTGAAGCTTTCTTT,CASSLGRWHTEAFF
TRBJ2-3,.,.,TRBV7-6,TGTGCCAGCAGCTGGGGAGATCGCAGCACAGATACGCAGTATTTT,CASSWGDRSTDTQYF
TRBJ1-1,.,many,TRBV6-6,TGTGCCAGCAGTTACTCGAGGGGAGGCACTGAAGCTTTCTTT,CASSYSRGGTEAFF
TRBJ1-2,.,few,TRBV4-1,TGCGCCAGCAGGCAGAGACTGGACTGGAACTATGGCTACACCTTC,CASRQRLDWNYGYTF
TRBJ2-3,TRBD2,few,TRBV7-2,TGTGCCAGCAGCTTAGGCGTAGTGCGGGGGGCCAACACAGATACGCAGTATTTT,CASSLGVVRGANTDTQYF
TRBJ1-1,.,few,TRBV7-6,TGTGCCAGCAGCTTAAGGACGGCTCCGAACACTGAAGCTTTCTTT,CASSLRTAPNTEAFF